Each of the 25 T cell receptor beta chains below was sequenced from the same sample in a study of T cell responses to AZD1222 COVID-19 vaccine. Assay used: immunoSEQ multiplex PCR; TCRdb lists only in-frame clones, some missing. The sample has under 150,000 clones; roughly 87% are singletons. The sequencing used peripheral blood, collected 28 days after the second AZD1222 dose. The receptors shown here come from an adult who received the AZD1222 COVID-19 vaccine.

The chain is built from TRBV25-1 and TRBJ1-2; D is ambiguous. The CDR3 sequence is 14 residues long. Germline assignment: CDR1 MGHDK and CDR2 SYGVNS. Trimming stripped 2 bases from V and 5 bases from J, with 12 bases between. In nucleotides, the CDR3 is TGTGCCAGCAGTGAAGCGGCCGGGTTTTATGGCTACACCTTC. This codes for CASSEAAGFYGYTF.

This chain uses TRBV2 with TRBJ1-1; D unresolved. Germline CDR1 SNHLY, CDR2 FYNNEI. This CDR3 contains 13 residues. The germline V and J ends were trimmed by 5 bases and 6 bases, with 13 bases remaining between them. This CDR3 reads CASSPRFLAEAFF. The CDR3 nucleotides are TGTGCCAGCAGTCCGAGGTTCCTAGCTGAAGCTTTCTTT. Full variable domain (remainder filled in from reference TRBV2 and TRBJ1-1): EPEVTQTPSHQVTQMGQEVILRCVPISNHLYFYWYRQILGQKVEFLVSFYNNEISEKSEIFDDQFSVERPDGSNFTLKIRSTKLEDSAMYFCASSPRFLAEAFFGQGTRLTVV.

The J gene is TRBJ2-3, the V gene TRBV5-4, with 14 positions matching TRBD2. Losses at the gene ends were 5 bases for V and 2 bases for J; bases not matched to a gene: 7. CDR1 and CDR2 from the germline V gene are SGHNT and YYREEE (reference sequence). CDR3 length: 17 amino acids. Written as DNA, the CDR3 is TGTGCCAGCAGTTCTCGGACTAGCGGGGGGCACACAGATACGCAGTATTTT. Its protein product is CASSSRTSGGHTDTQYF. Using reference TRBV5-4 and TRBJ2-3 for the parts outside the CDR3, the full variable domain is ETGVTQSPTHLIKTRGQQVTLRCSSQSGHNTVSWYQQALGQGPQFIFQYYREEENGRGNFPPRFSGLQFPNYSSELNVNALELDDSALYLCASSSRTSGGHTDTQYFGPGTRLTVL.

V usage is TRBV11-1 and J usage is TRBJ1-1; 7 nucleotides align to TRBD1. The CDR3 spans 15 residues. The V and J ends lost 4 bases and 5 bases, in that order; junction bases with no gene match: 10. The germline V gene has CDR1 SGHAT and CDR2 FQDESV (reference sequence). This CDR3 is CASSSKGARSTEAFF. In DNA, the CDR3 is TGTGCCAGCAGCTCGAAGGGGGCCCGTTCGACTGAAGCTTTCTTT.

The rearrangement links TRBV3-1 (or the pseudogene TRBV3-2) to TRBJ1-2; tentatively, D is TRBD1 (6 bases). The CDR3 contains 15 residues. CDR1 is LGHDT and CDR2 is YNNKEL in the germline V gene (reference sequence). Trimming shortened V by 1 base and J by 8 bases, and 17 bases separated the two germline ends. The chain's CDR3 is CASSQGTGQSPGYTF. The DNA of the CDR3 is TGTGCCAGCAGCCAAGGAACTGGACAGTCCCCGGGCTACACCTTC.

This rearrangement joins TRBV20-1 to TRBJ1-6; unclear D gene. This CDR3 is 14 amino acids long. V gave up 3 bases and J gave up 7 bases, with 13 bases separating them. In germline, CDR1 is DFQATT, CDR2 SNEGSKA (reference sequence). CDR3 nucleotide sequence: TGCAGTGCTAGTGCATTCACGGGCAATTCACCCCTCCACTTT. Its protein product is CSASAFTGNSPLHF.

This chain joins TRBV2 and TRBJ2-2; 7 bases line up with TRBD2. The CDR3 loop spans 16 amino acids. CDR1 and CDR2 (germline): SNHLY, FYNNEI. Losses at the gene ends were 6 bases for V and 1 base for J; bases not matched to a gene: 8. In nucleotides, the CDR3 is TGTGCCAGCAGGCGCAGGGCTAGCGGGAACACCGGGGAGCTGTTTTTT. Translation gives CASRRRASGNTGELFF.

The genes are TRBV9 and TRBJ2-2, with a tentative D call TRBD2 (5 bases). The CDR3 totals 17 residues. In germline, CDR1 is SGDLS, CDR2 YYNGEE. V gave up 1 base and J gave up 5 bases, with 18 bases separating them. The CDR3 DNA is TGTGCCAGCAGCGTACCTCCTTCGGGGATTGGGACCGGGGAGCTGTTTTTT. This codes for CASSVPPSGIGTGELFF.

The chain recombines TRBV19 with TRBJ1-5; D unclear. V was shortened by 3 bases and J by 5 bases, with 5 bases between the two germline ends. Germline V gene sequence: CDR1 LNHDA, CDR2 SQIVND (reference sequence). CDR3 size: 12 residues. CDR3 amino acids: CASSIVDQPQHF. The CDR3 coding sequence is TGTGCCAGTAGTATCGTGGATCAGCCCCAGCATTTT.

This clone occurred once. The rearrangement uses TRBV6-6 and TRBJ1-1; maybe TRBD1 (5 bases). V was trimmed by 2 bases and J by 6 bases, leaving 13 bases between them. This CDR3 is built from 14 residues. Germline V gene data show CDR1 as MNHNY and CDR2 as SVGAGI (reference sequence). For the CDR3, the DNA is TGTGCCAGCAGTTACCCGGAGGGGCTTGCTGAAGCTTTCTTT. Amino acid sequence: CASSYPEGLAEAFF.

The CDR3 protein is CASSLTGGGNQPQHF. As DNA, the CDR3 is TGTGCCAGCAGCTTAACCGGGGGCGGCAATCAGCCCCAGCATTTT. This sequence joins TRBV11-2 and TRBJ1-5; tentatively, D is TRBD1 (6 bases). Germline loops: CDR1 SGHAT, CDR2 FQNNGV. Trimming pared 2 bases from V and 2 bases from J, leaving 10 bases between. The CDR3 is made up of 15 amino acids.

This clone was seen only once. Here the CDR3 reads CATSEFRSGGYTF. In DNA, the CDR3 is TGTGCCACCAGTGAATTTAGGAGCGGTGGCTACACCTTC. The genes are TRBV24-1 and TRBJ1-2; D is ambiguous. CDR3 length: 13 amino acids. Germline V gene data show CDR1 as KGHDR and CDR2 as SFDVKD. With 4 bases removed from V and 7 bases from J, the gap between germline ends came to 12 bases.

The chain links TRBV5-5 to TRBJ2-2; possible D gene TRBD1, 6 bases. Trimming removed 0 bases from V and 3 bases from J, with 9 bases in between. The CDR3 has 15 residues. Per the germline V gene, CDR1 is SGHKS and CDR2 is YYEKEE (reference sequence). The CDR3 coding sequence is TGTGCCAGCAGCTTGGCAGGGGCAGACACCGGGGAGCTGTTTTTT. Translation: CASSLAGADTGELFF.

V is TRBV19 and J is TRBJ1-6; 7 positions match TRBD1. Germline V gives CDR1 LNHDA, CDR2 SQIVND (reference sequence). V shed 10 bases, J shed 0 bases, and the junction held 3 bases outside the gene matches. CDR3 size: 14 residues. The CDR3 here is CATGQDSYNSPLHF. DNA of the CDR3: TGTGCCACCGGACAGGACTCCTATAATTCACCCCTCCACTTT. Filled out from reference TRBV19 and TRBJ1-6, the complete variable domain reads DGGITQSPKYLFRKEGQNVTLSCEQNLNHDAMYWYRQDPGQGLRLIYYSQIVNDFQKGDIAEGYSVSREKKESFPLTVTSAQKNPTAFYLCATGQDSYNSPLHFGNGTRLTVT.

The V and J genes are TRBV27 and TRBJ2-7, with a possible D match to TRBD1 (6 bases). Germline loops: CDR1 MNHEY, CDR2 SMNVEV (reference sequence). V was pared by 5 bases and J by 0 bases, with 14 bases between. This CDR3 is 15 amino acids long. The CDR3 DNA sequence: TGTGCCAGCAGTAGTCATCGACAGGTCTCCTACGAGCAGTACTTC. This gives the protein CASSSHRQVSYEQYF.

V usage is TRBV6-9 and J usage is TRBJ1-4; D perhaps matches TRBD1 (5 bases). Germline values: CDR1 MNHGY, CDR2 SVAAGI. The CDR3 contains 17 residues. Between the trimmed V and J ends, which lost 5 bases and 2 bases, there was a span of 18 bases. The CDR3 bases are TGTGCCAGCAGTAAGGGACGCCGACACCCGACTAATGAAAAACTGTTTTTT. Translating it yields CASSKGRRHPTNEKLFF.

This chain links TRBV27 with TRBJ1-1; 7 bases match TRBD1. CDR1 and CDR2 from the germline V gene are MNHEY and SMNVEV (reference sequence). With V trimmed by 5 bases and J by 6 bases, 12 bases remained unmatched. The CDR3 totals 15 residues. CDR3 coding DNA: TGTGCCAGCAGTCCCCATCTCGACAGGGCGCCTGAAGCTTTCTTT. This sequence encodes CASSPHLDRAPEAFF.

The chain employs TRBV5-6 and TRBJ1-1; D might be TRBD1 (6 bases). The CDR3 spans 15 residues. CDR1 is SGHDT and CDR2 is YYEEEE in the germline V gene. V was trimmed by 3 bases and J by 3 bases, leaving 15 bases between them. The CDR3 here is CASSSKGGPDTEAFF. The CDR3 DNA is TGTGCCAGCAGCTCAAAGGGGGGGCCGGACACTGAAGCTTTCTTT.

V gene TRBV4-3 combines with J gene TRBJ2-7; no firm D call. The V gene lost 0 bases and the J gene lost 2 bases, with 14 bases spanning the gap. There are 16 residues in the CDR3. Looked up from germline, CDR1 is LGHNA and CDR2 is YSLEER. CDR3 nucleotide sequence: TGCGCCAGCAGCCAAGATAAGGGAACAGTTACCTACGAGCAGTACTTC. Protein sequence: CASSQDKGTVTYEQYF.

This clone was seen a single time. The rearrangement links TRBV7-2 to TRBJ2-3; 16 positions agree with TRBD2. CDR1 is SGHTA, CDR2 FQGNSA, per germline. The CDR3 has 16 residues. With V trimmed by 5 bases and J by 8 bases, 7 bases remained unmatched. In DNA, the CDR3 is TGTGCCAGCAGCCCGGGACTAGCGGGGGGGCTGGGTACGCAGTATTTT. Protein product: CASSPGLAGGLGTQYF.

The chain is built from TRBV11-2 and TRBJ2-1; TRBD2 aligns across 8 bases. V was clipped by 2 bases and J by 12 bases; unmatched bases: 18. The CDR3 contains 17 residues. Germline CDR1 SGHAT, CDR2 FQNNGV. For the CDR3, the DNA is TGTGCCAGCAGCTTATCACGGGGACTAGTAAGCGATAGAGGGCAGTTCTTC. Residues: CASSLSRGLVSDRGQFF.

The chain employs TRBV3-1 (or the pseudogene TRBV3-2) and TRBJ2-1, with D possibly TRBD2 on 6 matching bases. The CDR3 length is 16 residues. Germline V lookup: CDR1 LGHDT, CDR2 YNNKEL (reference sequence). V was clipped by 3 bases and J by 1 base, with 13 bases between them. The CDR3 sequence: CASSHGRERSYNEQFF. Here the CDR3 DNA reads TGTGCCAGCAGCCATGGACGGGAGAGGTCCTACAATGAGCAGTTCTTC.

Regarding this clone: At one end the junction does not follow the germline gene, possibly because of a read error. The V and J genes are TRBV2 and TRBJ1-6, with D uncertain. CDR1 is SNHLY and CDR2 is FYNNEI in the germline V gene. The CDR3 is 17 amino acids. The CDR3 here is CASSEGAVSVYISPLHF. For the CDR3, the DNA is TGTGCCAGCAGTGAAGGGGCGGTTAGTGTCTATATTTCACCCCTCCACTTT.

This rearrangement joins TRBV7-9 to TRBJ2-3; possible D gene TRBD2, 5 bases. Trimming removed 2 bases from V and 6 bases from J, with 12 bases in between. CDR3 length equals 14 residues. Germline V gives CDR1 SEHNR, CDR2 FQNEAQ (reference sequence). The CDR3 is CASSLIGGGDTQYF. The CDR3 DNA is TGTGCCAGCAGCTTAATCGGAGGTGGGGATACGCAGTATTTT.

The chain employs TRBV19 and TRBJ2-6; D unresolved. CDR1 is LNHDA and CDR2 is SQIVND in the germline V gene (reference sequence). The CDR3 spans 16 residues. Deletions cut 1 base from V and 0 bases from J, with 7 bases between. The CDR3 sequence: CASSIVPVSGANVLTF. As DNA, the CDR3 is TGTGCCAGTAGTATAGTCCCAGTCTCTGGGGCCAACGTCCTGACTTTC.